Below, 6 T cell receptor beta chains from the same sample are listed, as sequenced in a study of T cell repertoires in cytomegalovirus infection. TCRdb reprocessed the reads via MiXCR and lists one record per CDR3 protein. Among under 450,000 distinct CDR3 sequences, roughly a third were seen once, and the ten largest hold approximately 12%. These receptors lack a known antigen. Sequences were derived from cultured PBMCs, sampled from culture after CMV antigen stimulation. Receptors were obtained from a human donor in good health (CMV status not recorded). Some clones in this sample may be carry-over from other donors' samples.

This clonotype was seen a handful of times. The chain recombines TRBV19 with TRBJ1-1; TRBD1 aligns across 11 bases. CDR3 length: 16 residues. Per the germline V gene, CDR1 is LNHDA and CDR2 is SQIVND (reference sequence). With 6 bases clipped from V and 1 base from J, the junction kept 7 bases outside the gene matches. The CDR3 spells CASRVQGQGENTEAFF. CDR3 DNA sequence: TGTGCCAGTAGGGTCCAGGGACAGGGGGAGAACACTGAAGCTTTCTTT. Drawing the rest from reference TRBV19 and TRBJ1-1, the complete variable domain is DGGITQSPKYLFRKEGQNVTLSCEQNLNHDAMYWYRQDPGQGLRLIYYSQIVNDFQKGDIAEGYSVSREKKESFPLTVTSAQKNPTAFYLCASRVQGQGENTEAFFGQGTRLTVV.

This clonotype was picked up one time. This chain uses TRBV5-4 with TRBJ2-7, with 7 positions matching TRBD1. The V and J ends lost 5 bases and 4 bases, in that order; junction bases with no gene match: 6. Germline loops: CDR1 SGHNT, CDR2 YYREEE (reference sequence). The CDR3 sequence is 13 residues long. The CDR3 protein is CASSRDSLYEQYV. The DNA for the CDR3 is TGTGCCAGCAGTCGGGACAGCCTTTACGAGCAGTACGTC.

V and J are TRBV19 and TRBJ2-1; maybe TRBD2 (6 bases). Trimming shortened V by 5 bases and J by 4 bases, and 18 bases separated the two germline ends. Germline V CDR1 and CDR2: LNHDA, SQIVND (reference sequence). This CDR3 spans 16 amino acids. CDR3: CASSSRGSGYYNEQFF. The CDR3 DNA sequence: TGTGCCAGTAGTTCCCGTGGTAGCGGATATTACAATGAGCAGTTCTTC. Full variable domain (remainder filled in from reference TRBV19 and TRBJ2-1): DGGITQSPKYLFRKEGQNVTLSCEQNLNHDAMYWYRQDPGQGLRLIYYSQIVNDFQKGDIAEGYSVSREKKESFPLTVTSAQKNPTAFYLCASSSRGSGYYNEQFFGPGTRLTVL.

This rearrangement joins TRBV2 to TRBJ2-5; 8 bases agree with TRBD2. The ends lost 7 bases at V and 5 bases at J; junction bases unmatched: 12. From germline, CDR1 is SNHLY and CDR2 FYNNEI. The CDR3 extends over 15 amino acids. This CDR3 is CASKMDGRALETQYF. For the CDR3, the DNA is TGTGCCAGCAAGATGGACGGGAGGGCCCTCGAGACCCAGTACTTC.

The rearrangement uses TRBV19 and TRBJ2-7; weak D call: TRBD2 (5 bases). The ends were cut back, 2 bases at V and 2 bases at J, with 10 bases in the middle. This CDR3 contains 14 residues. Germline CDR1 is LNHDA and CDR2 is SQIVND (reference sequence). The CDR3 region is CASSIISGPYEQYF. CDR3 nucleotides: TGTGCCAGTAGTATAATCAGCGGTCCCTACGAGCAGTACTTC.

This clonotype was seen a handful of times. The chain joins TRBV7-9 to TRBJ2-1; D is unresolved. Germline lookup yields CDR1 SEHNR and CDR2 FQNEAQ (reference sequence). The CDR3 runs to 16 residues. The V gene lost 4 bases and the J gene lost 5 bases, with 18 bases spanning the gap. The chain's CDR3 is CASSSRPLGKNNEQFF. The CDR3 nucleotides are TGTGCCAGCAGCTCAAGGCCCCTCGGCAAGAACAATGAGCAGTTCTTC.